This T cell receptor (beta chain) was recorded in a study of technical replicates of blood from a few donors. The CDR3 loop spans 13 amino acids. CDR1 is LGHNA, CDR2 YNFKEQ, per germline. Trimming cost V 4 bases and J 2 bases, with 9 bases left between them. Libraries were prepared by immunoSEQ multiplex PCR; TCRdb keeps only in-frame clonotypes and omits some of them. The table records 84,000 or so clones, about 94% of them present only once. The rearrangement links TRBV4-2 to TRBJ2-7; no definite D call. Sequenced input: T cells isolated from PBMCs. This TCR was recovered from a human donor in good health. CDR3 in DNA: TGTGCCAGCAGCCCGACTCACGCCTACGAGCAGTACTTC. Translated: CASSPTHAYEQYF.